The 27 T cell receptor beta chains below were found in one sample sequenced in a study of T cell repertoires in cytomegalovirus infection. MiXCR, run by TCRdb on the reads, gives a single entry per CDR3 protein. The data contain approximately 200,000 distinct CDR3 sequences, over 25% of them singletons. Sequencing used PBMCs. Source of these receptors: a human donor in good health (CMV status not recorded). Some clones in this sample may be carry-over from other donors' samples.

This chain links TRBV5-1 with TRBJ1-1; TRBD1 is a possible D gene (5 bases). The germline V and J ends were trimmed by 4 bases and 2 bases, with 15 bases remaining between them. From germline, CDR1 is SGHRS and CDR2 YFSETQ. CDR3 length: 15 amino acids. CDR3 loop: CASSPRAAVNTEAFF. CDR3 sequence (DNA): TGCGCCAGCAGCCCCAGGGCGGCAGTCAACACTGAAGCTTTCTTT.

This clonotype has only a few counts. The rearrangement links TRBV7-2 to TRBJ1-1; no reliable D call. V dropped 0 bases and J dropped 2 bases, with 7 bases sitting between them. Per the germline V gene, CDR1 is SGHTA and CDR2 is FQGNSA. The CDR3 loop spans 14 amino acids. DNA of the CDR3: TGTGCCAGCAGCTTAGCATACGGAAACACTGAAGCTTTCTTT. The encoded protein is CASSLAYGNTEAFF.

The V gene is TRBV6-1, the J gene TRBJ2-5; D is unclear. Germline CDR1 and CDR2: MNHNS and SASEGT. This CDR3 is 13 amino acids long. V was pared by 5 bases and J by 7 bases, with 14 bases between. The CDR3, as DNA: TGTGCCAGCAGTTACAATCTTCACGGGACCCAGTACTTC. This encodes CASSYNLHGTQYF.

The rearrangement uses TRBV11-2 and TRBJ2-1, with D uncertain. This CDR3 has 14 amino acids. With 1 base removed from V and 6 bases from J, the gap between germline ends came to 10 bases. Germline V gene sequence: CDR1 SGHAT, CDR2 FQNNGV. The CDR3 loop reads CASSLVFLGNEQFF. The CDR3 nucleotides read TGTGCCAGCAGCTTAGTTTTCCTAGGCAATGAGCAGTTCTTC.

This clonotype was observed a handful of times. The chain links TRBV11-2 to TRBJ2-1; no definite D call. V was clipped by 6 bases and J by 10 bases, with 7 bases between them. CDR1 and CDR2 from the germline V gene are SGHAT and FQNNGV. CDR3 length equals 10 residues. The CDR3 here is CASSRREQFF. Here the CDR3 DNA reads TGTGCCAGCAGTCGAAGGGAGCAGTTCTTC. The full variable domain, with the rest looked up from reference TRBV11-2 and TRBJ2-1, is EAGVAQSPRYKIIEKRQSVAFWCNPISGHATLYWYQQILGQGPKLLIQFQNNGVVDDSQLPKDRFSAERLKGVDSTLKIQPAKLEDSAVYLCASSRREQFFGPGTRLTVL.

There are a few counts of this clonotype. The genes are TRBV7-2 and TRBJ1-1; TRBD1 matches 10 bases. V gave up 3 bases and J gave up 4 bases; unmatched junction bases: 2. This CDR3 comprises 14 residues. Germline V gene lookup returns CDR1 SGHTA and CDR2 FQGNSA. The CDR3 DNA is TGTGCCAGCAGCTTGTGGACAGGGGGCACTGAAGCTTTCTTT. Translation gives CASSLWTGGTEAFF.

The V gene is TRBV5-1, the J gene TRBJ2-6; 8 bases match TRBD2. V was clipped by 1 base and J by 2 bases; unmatched bases: 11. The CDR3 runs to 19 residues. Germline V gene data show CDR1 as SGHRS and CDR2 as YFSETQ. This chain's CDR3 is CASSLILAGTVAGANVLTF. The CDR3 nucleotides are TGCGCCAGCAGCTTGATTTTAGCGGGGACGGTGGCTGGGGCCAACGTCCTGACTTTC.

This clonotype was observed a few times. The chain combines TRBV15 with TRBJ1-4; D remains ambiguous. Trimming pared 0 bases from V and 0 bases from J, leaving 8 bases between. Looked up from germline, CDR1 is LNHNV and CDR2 is YYDKDF (reference sequence). The CDR3 covers 16 residues. CDR3: CATSRETAATNEKLFF. The CDR3 bases are TGTGCCACCAGCAGAGAGACTGCTGCAACTAATGAAAAACTGTTTTTT.

The gene calls are TRBV14 and TRBJ2-7, with D perhaps TRBD2 (5 bases). The V end lost 4 bases, the J end lost 3 bases, and 16 bases lay between the germline ends. The CDR3 has 15 residues. Germline V gene lookup returns CDR1 SGHDN and CDR2 FVKESK. The CDR3, as DNA: TGTGCCAGCAGCCTTTTTTCGGGAACTAACTACGAGCAGTACTTC. It codes for CASSLFSGTNYEQYF. Filled out from reference TRBV14 and TRBJ2-7, the complete variable domain reads EAGVTQFPSHSVIEKGQTVTLRCDPISGHDNLYWYRRVMGKEIKFLLHFVKESKQDESGMPNNRFLAERTGGTYSTLKVQPAELEDSGVYFCASSLFSGTNYEQYFGPGTRLTVT.

V gene TRBV6-6 combines with J gene TRBJ2-1; D ambiguous. The CDR3 runs 12 residues. Germline V lookup: CDR1 MNHNY, CDR2 SVGAGI (reference sequence). The V end was cut by 4 bases, the J end by 10 bases, with 11 bases between. CDR3 region: CASSWGMEEQFF. The CDR3 bases are TGTGCCAGCAGTTGGGGTATGGAAGAGCAGTTCTTC.

This chain connects TRBV7-3 to TRBJ2-3, with 12 bases lining up with TRBD2. J was trimmed by 6 bases and V by 4 bases; bases with no gene match: 5. Germline V gene data show CDR1 as SGHTA and CDR2 as FQGTGA. The CDR3 has 15 amino acids. CDR3 sequence reads: CASSSLAGGHDTQYF. Here the CDR3 DNA reads TGTGCCAGCAGCTCGCTAGCGGGGGGGCATGATACGCAGTATTTT.

This chain joins TRBV11-2 and TRBJ2-4; D not resolved. V was pared by 4 bases and J by 0 bases, with 7 bases between. The CDR3 runs to 14 residues. CDR1 is SGHAT and CDR2 is FQNNGV in the germline V gene. The CDR3 nucleotides are TGTGCCAGCAGCTCTACAGTAGCCAAAAACATTCAGTACTTC. This sequence encodes CASSSTVAKNIQYF.

The chain couples TRBV6-2 or TRBV6-3 to TRBJ1-5; the D gene is possibly TRBD1 (5 bases). The germline CDR1 and CDR2 sequences are MNHEY and SVGEGT. This CDR3 region has 15 residues. V lost 7 bases and J lost 6, with 19 bases in between. Written as DNA, the CDR3 is TGTGCCAGCAACACCTCACCAGGGCGGGCTCAGCCCCAGCATTTT. This translates into CASNTSPGRAQPQHF.

V usage is TRBV5-4 and J usage is TRBJ2-1; D not resolved. CDR3 length equals 16 residues. Germline assignment: CDR1 SGHNT and CDR2 YYREEE (reference sequence). Trimming pared 6 bases from V and 0 bases from J, leaving 16 bases between. CDR3 sequence: CASTRKAQISYNEQFF. CDR3 coding DNA: TGTGCCAGCACTAGGAAGGCCCAGATCTCCTACAATGAGCAGTTCTTC.

CDR3 in amino acids: CASSPAGTLNYGYTF. CDR3 in DNA: TGTGCCAGCAGCCCCGCGGGGACACTTAACTATGGCTACACCTTC. The chain combines TRBV9 with TRBJ1-2, with D perhaps TRBD1 (6 bases). The length of the CDR3 is 15 residues. Germline V gives CDR1 SGDLS, CDR2 YYNGEE. Trimming stripped 4 bases from V and 1 base from J, with 14 bases between. Drawing the rest from reference TRBV9 and TRBJ1-2, the complete variable domain is DSGVTQTPKHLITATGQRVTLRCSPRSGDLSVYWYQQSLDQGLQFLIQYYNGEERAKGNILERFSAQQFPDLHSELNLSSLELGDSALYFCASSPAGTLNYGYTFGSGTRLTVV.

This clonotype was recorded many times. The V gene is TRBV7-2, the J gene TRBJ1-5; D may be TRBD1 (6 bases). Germline lookup yields CDR1 SGHTA and CDR2 FQGNSA. CDR3 length: 17 amino acids. Deletions cut 5 bases from V and 0 bases from J, with 17 bases between. CDR3 nucleotides: TGTGCCAGCAGCATCCAGGGGACGGGCGGTAGCAATCAGCCCCAGCATTTT. This gives the protein CASSIQGTGGSNQPQHF.

This clonotype was seen ten or more times. CDR3 in DNA: TGTGCCAGCAGCCTAAGAGGACAGTCTTTTGATGGCTACACCTTC. Its protein is CASSLRGQSFDGYTF. This chain uses TRBV7-8 with TRBJ1-2; TRBD1 might be the D (6 bases). There are 15 residues in the CDR3. Per germline, CDR1 SGHVS and CDR2 FQNEAQ. The ends were cut back, 5 bases at V and 6 bases at J, with 19 bases in the middle.

There are many counts of this clonotype. The genes are TRBV7-2 and TRBJ1-2; weak D call: TRBD1 (6 bases). Trimming removed 0 bases at V and 8 bases at J, with 13 bases between. CDR1 SGHTA and CDR2 FQGNSA come from the germline V gene. This CDR3 spans 14 amino acids. CDR3 sequence: CASSLAEGGEGYTF. The CDR3 DNA is TGTGCCAGCAGCTTAGCGGAGGGGGGGGAAGGCTACACCTTC.

Remarks on this clonotype: Germline and junction disagree at one end, which may indicate a read error. The chain couples TRBV19 to TRBJ1-6; perhaps TRBD1 as D (6 bases). Looked up from germline, CDR1 is LNHDA and CDR2 is SQIVND (reference sequence). This CDR3 spans 19 amino acids. The CDR3 is CASSPRIKTGKFWNSLLHF. DNA of the CDR3: TGTGCCAGTAGTCCCAGGATAAAGACAGGAAAGTTCTGGAATTCACTCCTCCACTTT.

The rearrangement joins TRBV7-9 to TRBJ1-6, with D unclear. The CDR3 runs to 16 residues. Germline CDR1 is SEHNR and CDR2 is FQNEAQ (reference sequence). Trimming left V 1 base short and J 2 bases short, with 9 bases between. CDR3 region: CASSLGEGTYNSPLHF. The CDR3, as DNA: TGTGCCAGCAGCTTAGGGGAAGGGACCTATAATTCACCCCTCCACTTT. Looking up the rest from reference TRBV7-9 and TRBJ1-6 gives the full variable domain: DTGVSQNPRHKITKRGQNVTFRCDPISEHNRLYWYRQTLGQGPEFLTYFQNEAQLEKSRLLSDRFSAERPKGSFSTLEIQRTEQGDSAMYLCASSLGEGTYNSPLHFGNGTRLTVT.

The chain combines TRBV6-2 or TRBV6-3 with TRBJ1-1; perhaps TRBD1 as D (5 bases). The CDR3 is 15 amino acids. The V end lost 7 bases, the J end lost 1 base, and 16 bases lay between the germline ends. Germline V CDR1 and CDR2: MNHEY, SVGEGT. The DNA of the CDR3 is TGTGCCAGCAAGACAGCGACCATTGGGAACACTGAAGCTTTCTTT. Residues: CASKTATIGNTEAFF.

The CDR3 nucleotides read TGTGCCATCATGAGGGCAGATACGCAGTATTTT. This translates into CAIMRADTQYF. V and J are TRBV10-3 and TRBJ2-3, with D perhaps matching TRBD2 (5 bases). This CDR3 spans 11 amino acids. The V end lost 7 bases, the J end lost 4 bases, and 6 bases lay between the germline ends. Germline V gene data show CDR1 as ENHRY and CDR2 as SYGVKD.

Details on this clonotype: This may be a read error: a much more frequent sequence differs by one nucleotide. The J gene is TRBJ2-7, the V gene TRBV7-2, with D possibly called TRBD1 or TRBD2 (5 bases each). Germline CDR1 reads SGHTA; CDR2 reads FQGNSA. The CDR3 is 15 residues long. As DNA, the CDR3 is TGTGCCAGCAGCCGGGGAATTAGGGGTGCAGACGAGCATTACTTC. This gives the protein CASSRGIRGADEHYF. Combining the CDR3 with reference TRBV7-2 and TRBJ2-7 gives the whole variable domain GAGVSQSPSNKVTEKGKDVELRCDPISGHTALYWYRQSLGQGLEFLIYFQGNSAPDKSGLPSDRFSAERTGGSVSTLTIQRTQQEDSAVYLCASSRGIRGADEHYFGPGTRLTVT.

This clonotype occurred a few times. This chain uses TRBV6-8 with TRBJ1-1, with 8 bases aligning to TRBD1. Germline V gene data show CDR1 as MNHGY and CDR2 as SAAAGT. The CDR3 covers 15 residues. V lost 6 bases, J lost 4 bases, and 10 bases stayed unmatched. The CDR3 nucleotides read TGTGCCAGCAGCTCCACTGCTACAGGGGGCACTGAAGCTTTCTTT. It translates to CASSSTATGGTEAFF.

This clonotype was counted a few times. This chain uses TRBV9 with TRBJ1-2; D is unclear. V shed 0 bases and J shed 4 bases, with 19 bases lying between them. The germline CDR1 and CDR2 sequences are SGDLS and YYNGEE. The CDR3 is 17 amino acids. CDR3 protein: CASSVGISMLSGYGYTF. The CDR3 DNA reads as TGTGCCAGCAGCGTAGGTATTAGCATGTTGTCCGGCTATGGCTACACCTTC. The variable domain in full, completed from reference TRBV9 and TRBJ1-2, reads DSGVTQTPKHLITATGQRVTLRCSPRSGDLSVYWYQQSLDQGLQFLIQYYNGEERAKGNILERFSAQQFPDLHSELNLSSLELGDSALYFCASSVGISMLSGYGYTFGSGTRLTVV.

This chain joins TRBV15 and TRBJ2-7; D is uncertain. The CDR3 sequence is 15 residues long. V was pared by 5 bases and J by 5 bases, with 19 bases between. Germline V lookup: CDR1 LNHNV, CDR2 YYDKDF (reference sequence). This CDR3 is CATSSSLGERNEQYF. CDR3 DNA: TGTGCCACCAGCTCCTCGCTTGGGGAAAGGAACGAGCAGTACTTC. Complete variable domain (other parts from reference TRBV15 and TRBJ2-7): DAMVIQNPRYQVTQFGKPVTLSCSQTLNHNVMYWYQQKSSQAPKLLFHYYDKDFNNEADTPDNFQSRRPNTSFCFLDIRSPGLGDTAMYLCATSSSLGERNEQYFGPGTRLTVT.

The chain employs TRBV18 and TRBJ1-2, with D hard to call. CDR3 length: 11 residues. V was clipped by 5 bases and J by 5 bases, with 6 bases between them. Germline values: CDR1 KGHSH, CDR2 LQKENI. The CDR3 is CASSSAYGYTF. The CDR3 DNA sequence: TGTGCCAGCTCATCTGCATATGGCTACACCTTC.